This T cell receptor beta chain was obtained from a study of memory CD4+ T cells and cytomegalovirus serostatus. Only in-frame clones appear in the TCRdb table, and some are missing; sequencing was by immunoSEQ multiplex PCR. This sample yields approximately 63,000 clones, of which around three quarters are seen a single time; around 0.58% belongs to the top ten. The sort gate was single viable CD3+CD4+CD8-CD45RO+ cells for memory CD4+ T cells. Serostatus was set by detecting CMV pp150, pp28, p38, p52 IgG. General study findings and limits: Repertoires predicted CMV serostatus with median bootstrapped AUC of approximately 0.94. About 40% of the 164 known CMV-associated TCRbeta sequences appeared in CD4+ memory.

With respect to this clone: Its antigen is undetermined.

Input material: memory CD4+ T cells from blood. This sequence originates from an adult in good health and CMV-seronegative. Some clones in this sample may be carry-over from other donors' samples.

The CDR3 protein is CATSDGDRGGYGYTF. The CDR3 region has the DNA TGTGCCACCAGCGATGGGGACAGGGGCGGGTATGGCTACACCTTC. This chain joins TRBV15 and TRBJ1-2; TRBD1 matches 10 bases. CDR3 length equals 15 residues. V dropped 5 bases and J dropped 5; count of bases not matched to a gene: 8. CDR1 is LNHNV and CDR2 is YYDKDF in the germline V gene (reference sequence).